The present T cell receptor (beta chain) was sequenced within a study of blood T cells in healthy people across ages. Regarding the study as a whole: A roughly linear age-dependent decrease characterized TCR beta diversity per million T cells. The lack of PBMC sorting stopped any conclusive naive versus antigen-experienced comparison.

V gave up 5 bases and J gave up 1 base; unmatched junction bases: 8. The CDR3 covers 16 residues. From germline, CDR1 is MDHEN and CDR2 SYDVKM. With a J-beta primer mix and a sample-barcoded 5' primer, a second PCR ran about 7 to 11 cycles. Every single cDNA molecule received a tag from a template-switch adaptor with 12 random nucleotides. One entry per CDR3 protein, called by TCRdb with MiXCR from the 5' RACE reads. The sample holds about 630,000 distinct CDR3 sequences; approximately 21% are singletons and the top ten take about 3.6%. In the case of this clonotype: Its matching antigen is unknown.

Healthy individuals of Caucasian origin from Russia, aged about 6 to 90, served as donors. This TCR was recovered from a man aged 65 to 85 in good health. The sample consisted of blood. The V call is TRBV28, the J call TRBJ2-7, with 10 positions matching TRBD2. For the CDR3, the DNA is TGTGCCAGCAGTCCCCCCGGGACTAGCGAATCCTACGAGCAGTACTTC. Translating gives CASSPPGTSESYEQYF.